This T cell receptor beta chain was observed in a study of Ad26.COV2.S vaccination and SARS-CoV-2 variants. This clone was found once. Germline V CDR1 and CDR2: LGHNA, YSLEER. There are 17 residues in the CDR3. The junction had 11 bases not matched to a gene; V was cut back by 2 bases and J by 4 bases. This table comes from immunoSEQ multiplex PCR, and its TCRdb copy is limited to in-frame clones, with some not included. The table lists 300,000 to 350,000 clones, roughly 90% of them singletons. Regarding treatment: some 20 received Ad26.COV2.S at low or high dose, single or two shots; about five received placebo; per-sample allocation not given. Each sample was drawn 63 days after the first injection (of vaccine or placebo). This person who donated was an adult of 18-55 years in Boston.

The sample was peripheral blood, taken in a trial of Ad26.COV2.S vaccine versus placebo. This receptor was identified in a person between 18 and 59 years old who received the Ad26.COV2.S COVID-19 vaccine or a placebo. The chain combines TRBV4-3 with TRBJ1-1, with TRBD1 matching 9 bases. The CDR3 DNA reads as TGCGCCAGCAGCCAACGCTGGAAGATGGACAGGGGCACTGAAGCTTTCTTT. This translates into CASSQRWKMDRGTEAFF.